One and the same sample provided the 26 T cell receptor beta chains below, sequenced in a study of T cells after posttransplantation cyclophosphamide. Busulfan-fludarabine conditioning, marrow transplant, and cyclophosphamide on days +3 and +4 were administered. Some clones are missing from TCRdb's copy, which holds only in-frame ones; the method was immunoSEQ multiplex PCR. Observed in the sample are 20,000 to 25,000 clones, none of them singletons. The source material was PBMCs, sampled after allogeneic stem cell transplant with posttransplant cyclophosphamide. These receptor sequences come from a male patient under 35 who received an allogeneic stem cell transplant from a related donor, was CMV-positive, and had no GVHD. Some of the T cells might come from the graft donor.

Ten or more counts support this clone. V and J are TRBV5-8 and TRBJ2-7; 9 positions match TRBD1. V gave up 4 bases and J gave up 4 bases; unmatched junction bases: 6. Germline lookup yields CDR1 SGHTS and CDR2 YDEGEE. CDR3 length: 14 amino acids. The CDR3 spells CASSTPGQGYEQYF. The CDR3 DNA reads TGTGCCAGCAGCACCCCGGGACAGGGATACGAGCAGTACTTC. The full variable domain, in which reference TRBV5-8 and TRBJ2-7 provide the parts outside the CDR3, is EAGVTQSPTHLIKTRGQQATLRCSPISGHTSVYWYQQALGLGLQFLLWYDEGEERNRGNFPPRFSGRQFPNYSSELNVNALELEDSALYLCASSTPGQGYEQYFGPGTRLTVT.

This clone was seen many times. The chain employs TRBV5-1 and TRBJ2-5; 14 nucleotides line up with TRBD2. The CDR3 is 16 amino acids. In germline, CDR1 is SGHRS, CDR2 YFSETQ. V shed 4 bases and J 5 bases; nucleotides not matched to a gene: 7. For the CDR3, the DNA is TGCGCCAGCAGCAGGGGACTAGCGGGAGTTGAGGAGACCCAGTACTTC. Protein: CASSRGLAGVEETQYF. The entire variable domain, with the rest obtained from reference TRBV5-1 and TRBJ2-5, is as follows: KAGVTQTPRYLIKTRGQQVTLSCSPISGHRSVSWYQQTPGQGLQFLFEYFSETQRNKGNFPGRFSGRQFSNSRSEMNVSTLELGDSALYLCASSRGLAGVEETQYFGPGTRLLVL.

This clone was counted ten times or more. The chain carries TRBV27 and TRBJ2-1; TRBD1 aligns across 8 bases. The CDR3 runs 12 residues. The V gene end was trimmed by 3 bases and the J gene end by 14 bases; junction bases not matched to a gene: 6. Per germline, CDR1 MNHEY and CDR2 SMNVEV (reference sequence). In DNA, the CDR3 is TGTGCCAGCAGTTTTTTCAGGGGGCAAGAGTTCTTC. It yields the protein CASSFFRGQEFF.

The chain carries TRBV7-6 and TRBJ2-1, with no clear D. From germline, CDR1 is SGHVS and CDR2 FNYEAQ. The CDR3 totals 18 residues. Between the trimmed V and J ends, which lost 0 bases and 6 bases, there was a span of 21 bases. The CDR3 bases are TGTGCCAGCAGCTTAGCTATCGGCCTCCAAGGCACTACCAATGAGCAGTTCTTC. Protein: CASSLAIGLQGTTNEQFF.

There are many counts of this clone. The rearrangement joins TRBV6-5 to TRBJ1-3, with a weak D call TRBD1 (6 bases). Germline lookup yields CDR1 MNHEY and CDR2 SVGAGI. The CDR3 sequence is 15 residues long. The V end lost 2 bases, the J end lost 4 bases, and 12 bases lay between the germline ends. The CDR3 spells CASSYGGGSGNTIYF. The CDR3 region has the DNA TGTGCCAGCAGTTACGGCGGGGGCTCCGGAAACACCATATATTTT.

This clone has just a few counts. The V call is TRBV11-2, the J call TRBJ2-1; perhaps TRBD2 as D (5 bases). From germline, CDR1 is SGHAT and CDR2 FQNNGV. V was pared by 2 bases and J by 0 bases, with 17 bases between. This CDR3 comprises 18 residues. The CDR3 DNA follows: TGTGCCAGCAGCTTACCATTGGAGGTGACAACCTCCTACAATGAGCAGTTCTTC. Translation: CASSLPLEVTTSYNEQFF.

The table lists this clone with many counts. V gene TRBV2 combines with J gene TRBJ2-7; D uncertain. Looked up from germline, CDR1 is SNHLY and CDR2 is FYNNEI. V was cut by 8 bases and J by 2 bases, with 7 bases left in between. The CDR3 extends over 11 amino acids. The CDR3 DNA reads as TGTGCCAGCGCGGAAGCCTACGAGCAGTACTTC. Its protein product is CASAEAYEQYF.

Many counts were recorded for this clone. This chain connects TRBV7-3 to TRBJ2-3; 7 positions agree with TRBD1. In germline, CDR1 is SGHTA, CDR2 FQGTGA. J lost 1 base, V lost 5 bases, and 3 bases had no gene match. The CDR3 extends over 14 amino acids. CDR3 sequence reads: CASSRQGGTDTQYF. CDR3 nucleotides: TGTGCCAGCAGCCGACAGGGAGGCACAGATACGCAGTATTTT.

This clone was seen repeatedly, ten times or more. The rearrangement joins TRBV7-9 to TRBJ1-2, with TRBD1 matching 7 bases. The CDR3 has 12 residues. The ends lost 1 base at V and 10 bases at J; junction bases unmatched: 3. Germline V gene sequence: CDR1 SEHNR, CDR2 FQNEAQ (reference sequence). As DNA, the CDR3 is TGTGCCAGCAGCTTAGGACAGGGAGCCTACACCTTC. The encoded protein is CASSLGQGAYTF.

There are many counts of this clone. The rearrangement uses TRBV11-1 and TRBJ2-7, with a possible D match to TRBD2 (5 bases). The CDR3 runs to 13 residues. Germline V gives CDR1 SGHAT, CDR2 FQDESV (reference sequence). The ends were cut back, 1 base at V and 6 bases at J, with 10 bases in the middle. The CDR3 nucleotides read TGTGCCAGCAGCTTAGATCTAGCCGTCGAGCAGTACTTC. It yields the protein CASSLDLAVEQYF.

This clone was observed at least ten times. V and J are TRBV4-1 and TRBJ2-1, with a possible D match to TRBD1 (6 bases). CDR3 size: 16 residues. With 2 bases removed from V and 0 bases from J, the gap between germline ends came to 11 bases. CDR1 and CDR2 (germline): MGHRA, YSYEKL. The CDR3 loop is CASSQRTASSYNEQFF. The CDR3 DNA sequence: TGCGCCAGCAGCCAAAGGACAGCCTCCTCCTACAATGAGCAGTTCTTC.

The table lists this clone with many counts. This chain joins TRBV30 and TRBJ2-7, with D perhaps matching TRBD2 (6 bases). The CDR3 extends over 14 amino acids. Trimming cost V 3 bases and J 5 bases, with 17 bases left between them. CDR1 and CDR2 (germline): GTSNPN, SVGIG (reference sequence). The CDR3 nucleotides read TGTGCCTGGAGATTTGGGGGGATCAGCAACGAGCAGTACTTC. Encoded protein: CAWRFGGISNEQYF.

This clone was picked up many times. The chain combines TRBV9 with TRBJ2-1; 10 bases align to TRBD2. CDR1 is SGDLS and CDR2 is YYNGEE in the germline V gene. The CDR3 length is 17 residues. V lost 3 bases, J lost 7 bases, and 13 bases stayed unmatched. The CDR3 sequence: CASSGGREREGANEQFF. DNA for the CDR3: TGTGCCAGCAGCGGAGGTAGAGAGCGGGAGGGAGCAAATGAGCAGTTCTTC.

This clone was seen at least ten times. The gene calls are TRBV5-1 and TRBJ1-1; 8 bases fit TRBD1. Germline CDR1 is SGHRS and CDR2 is YFSETQ. Trimming at V came to 3 bases and at J to 1 base, leaving 8 bases not matched to a gene. CDR3 length: 16 residues. CDR3 nucleotides: TGCGCCAGCAGCTCATTTTCGACAGGGGAGAACACTGAAGCTTTCTTT. Amino acid sequence: CASSSFSTGENTEAFF.

This clone was seen a few times. The chain has TRBV11-2 and TRBJ2-5; 9 nucleotides align to TRBD1. The DNA end is more similar to TRBJ2-7, so the J call may be wrong. The CDR3 spans 16 residues. Looked up from germline, CDR1 is SGHAT and CDR2 is FQNNGV. This CDR3 reads CASSPSTGTGNYEQYF. In DNA form, the CDR3 reads TGTGCCAGCAGCCCATCAACCGGGACAGGGAACTACGAGCAGTACTTC.

There are many counts of this clone. J is TRBJ1-2 and V is TRBV5-5, with TRBD1 identical over 7 bases. Germline V lookup: CDR1 SGHKS, CDR2 YYEKEE (reference sequence). V shed 4 bases and J 2 bases; nucleotides not matched to a gene: 2. The CDR3 contains 13 residues. The CDR3, as DNA: TGTGCCAGCAGCACGGACAGGAACTATGGCTACACCTTC. Encoded protein: CASSTDRNYGYTF.

At least ten counts were recorded for this clone. This rearrangement joins TRBV10-3 to TRBJ2-3; 8 bases map to TRBD1. After removal of 0 bases from V and 6 bases from J, the junction contained 5 bases not matched to a gene. CDR3 size: 15 residues. Per germline, CDR1 ENHRY and CDR2 SYGVKD. The CDR3 sequence is CAISESRTGLDTQYF. The CDR3 nucleotides are TGTGCCATCAGTGAGTCCCGGACAGGGCTGGATACGCAGTATTTT.

In this sample, this clone turned up a few times. A read error may explain this, as a much larger clone is one base away. The chain links TRBV29-1 to TRBJ1-4; no firm D call. The CDR3 runs to 12 residues. CDR1 is SQVTM and CDR2 is ANQGSEA in the germline V gene. V lost 5 bases and J 6 bases, leaving 10 bases between the germline ends. This CDR3 is CSVCQYDEKLFF. CDR3 DNA: TGCAGCGTTTGTCAGTACGATGAAAAACTGTTTTTT.

Ten or more counts support this clone. The rearrangement joins TRBV6-1 to TRBJ2-7; 7 bases line up with TRBD1. J gave up 9 bases and V 6 bases, and 11 bases lay outside the gene matches. Germline assignment: CDR1 MNHNS and CDR2 SASEGT. The CDR3 loop spans 13 amino acids. The DNA for the CDR3 is TGTGCCAGCAGGTCGACAGGGCGTTTCGGGCAGTACTTC. Translating gives CASRSTGRFGQYF.

This clone has a count of ten or more. The chain couples TRBV9 to TRBJ2-3; the match to TRBD2 covers 8 bases. V lost 5 bases and J lost 0; bases outside the gene matches: 8. Germline V lookup: CDR1 SGDLS, CDR2 YYNGEE. The CDR3 consists of 16 residues. CDR3 region: CASSRQAGVSTDTQYF. CDR3 DNA sequence: TGTGCCAGCAGTCGACAAGCGGGAGTAAGCACAGATACGCAGTATTTT.

The table lists this clone with many counts. The chain combines TRBV30 with TRBJ2-2; the match to TRBD1 covers 9 bases. V dropped 7 bases and J dropped 4; count of bases not matched to a gene: 4. The CDR3 runs 13 residues. Germline lookup yields CDR1 GTSNPN and CDR2 SVGIG (reference sequence). The CDR3 DNA is TGTGCCTATTGGGACAGGGCCACCGGGGAGCTGTTTTTT. Translated, it gives CAYWDRATGELFF. The full variable domain, completed using reference TRBV30 and TRBJ2-2, is SQTIHQWPATLVQPVGSPLSLECTVEGTSNPNLYWYRQAAGRGLQLLFYSVGIGQISSEVPQNLSASRPQDRQFILSSKKLLLSDSGFYLCAYWDRATGELFFGEGSRLTVL.

This clone occurred many times. The chain recombines TRBV12-5 with TRBJ2-2, with 10 bases matching TRBD1. The trim removed 1 base at V and 3 bases at J, leaving 2 bases unmatched. Per the germline V gene, CDR1 is LGHNT and CDR2 is FRNRAP. The CDR3 spans 16 residues. CDR3 in DNA: TGTGCTAGTGGTTTGGCTGACAGGGGGCACACCGGGGAGCTGTTTTTT. It codes for CASGLADRGHTGELFF.

In its sample, this clone was seen many times. J is TRBJ2-3 and V is TRBV10-3; 10 bases map to TRBD2. The length of the CDR3 is 15 residues. Germline loops: CDR1 ENHRY, CDR2 SYGVKD. V was pared by 7 bases and J by 1 base, with 5 bases of the junction left unmatched. In DNA, the CDR3 is TGTGCCATCAATGAACTAGCGGGACGCACAGATACGCAGTATTTT. It encodes CAINELAGRTDTQYF.

This clone has at least ten counts. The chain has TRBV4-1 and TRBJ2-1, with 13 bases matching TRBD2. Germline V gives CDR1 MGHRA, CDR2 YSYEKL. The CDR3 length is 17 residues. The V segment lost 4 bases and the J segment 5 bases; nucleotides outside the gene matches: 8. Here the CDR3 DNA reads TGCGCCAGCAGCCTGGGACTAGCGGGAATGGGGAACAATGAGCAGTTCTTC. Translated, it gives CASSLGLAGMGNNEQFF.

This clone was picked up many times. The chain links TRBV25-1 to TRBJ2-7, with a possible D match to TRBD2 (5 bases). Germline V lookup: CDR1 MGHDK, CDR2 SYGVNS. V was shortened by 5 bases and J by 4 bases, with 15 bases between the two germline ends. This CDR3 is built from 14 residues. DNA of the CDR3: TGTGCCAGCAGTCCATCCTCCGGGGATTACGAGCAGTACTTC. Protein: CASSPSSGDYEQYF.

This clone was found many times. The chain employs TRBV19 and TRBJ2-1; 14 nucleotides agree with TRBD2. Germline trimming cut 4 bases from V and 8 bases from J; bases unmatched to any gene: 4. Germline V gene lookup returns CDR1 LNHDA and CDR2 SQIVND (reference sequence). The CDR3 is 15 residues long. The chain's CDR3 is CASSTRTSGGHEQFF. The CDR3 DNA reads as TGTGCCAGTAGTACCCGGACTAGCGGGGGGCATGAGCAGTTCTTC.